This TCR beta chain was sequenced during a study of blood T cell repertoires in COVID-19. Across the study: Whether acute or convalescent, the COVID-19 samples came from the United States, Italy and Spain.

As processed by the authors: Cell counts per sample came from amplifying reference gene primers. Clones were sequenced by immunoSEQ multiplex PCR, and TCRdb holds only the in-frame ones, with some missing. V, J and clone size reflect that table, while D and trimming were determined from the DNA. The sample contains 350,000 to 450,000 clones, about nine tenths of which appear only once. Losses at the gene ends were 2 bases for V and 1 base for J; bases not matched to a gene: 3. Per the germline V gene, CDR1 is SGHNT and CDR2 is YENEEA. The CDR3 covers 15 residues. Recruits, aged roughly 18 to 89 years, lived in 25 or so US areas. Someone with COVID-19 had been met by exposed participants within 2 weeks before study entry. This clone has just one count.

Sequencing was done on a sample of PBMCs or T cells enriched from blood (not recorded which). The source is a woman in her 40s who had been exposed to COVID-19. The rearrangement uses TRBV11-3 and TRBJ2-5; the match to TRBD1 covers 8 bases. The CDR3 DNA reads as TGTGCCAGCAGCTTACAGGGGGCGCCCCAAGAGACCCAGTACTTC. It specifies CASSLQGAPQETQYF.